This TCR beta chain originates from a study of cytomegalovirus exposure and HLA in healthy donors. Notes on this clone: The antigen remains unidentified. The same CDR3 is also encoded by other DNA sequences in this sample.

The CDR3 is made up of 15 amino acids. Looked up from germline, CDR1 is MGHRA and CDR2 is YSYEKL. V was shortened by 2 bases and J by 0 bases, with 9 bases between the two germline ends. Primers included in the PCR were 60 Vbeta and 13 Jbeta primers. In the original processing: Later, about 80 million unique TCR beta chains were counted in an analysis, and about 10 million of them were shared. Measured with immunoSEQ multiplex PCR; TCRdb has only the in-frame clones, and not every one. That table supplies the V and J calls and clone size; D and trimming were determined from the DNA. The sample lists some 170,000 clones, roughly 77% occurring once. Samples came from healthy bone marrow donors. Nominal health characterized the donors when sampled, though unrecorded immune exposures were likely. Study-level results: Usually a TCR sequence was rare, but some public TCRs were found in many donors.

The sample comprised PBMCs. The receptor's source is a man aged 30 to 39 in good health and CMV-seropositive. The rearrangement joins TRBV4-1 to TRBJ2-3; D is possibly TRBD2 (6 bases). CDR3 in amino acids: CASSQLGLSTDTQYF. The CDR3 DNA sequence: TGCGCCAGCAGCCAACTGGGACTCAGCACAGATACGCAGTATTTT.